The rows below give T cell receptor beta chains drawn from one sample of a study of blood T cell repertoires in COVID-19. Clones were sequenced by immunoSEQ multiplex PCR, and TCRdb holds only the in-frame ones, with some missing. The profile shows about 50,000 clones, approximately 86% of them singletons. Sequenced: peripheral blood. The receptors come from a man aged 35 to 55 with acute or convalescent COVID-19. The CDR3 runs from the conserved cysteine through the conserved F or W. A D gene is named only where the DNA matches it firmly. The size of a clone is reported for some rows only, either as once, few or many, or as a class for expanded clones.

clone_size	v_call	j_call	d_call	cdr3_aa	cdr3_nt
NA	TRBV6-1	TRBJ1-5	NA	CASSSGASQPQHF	TGTGCCAGCAGTTCAGGGGCAAGTCAGCCCCAGCATTTT
NA	TRBV6-5	TRBJ1-2	NA	CASSLQGDGYTF	TGTGCCAGCAGCCTACAGGGCGATGGCTACACCTTC
once	TRBV7-2	TRBJ2-3	TRBD2	CASSSPRLSGDYSTDTQYF	TGTGCCAGCAGCTCCCCGAGGCTAAGCGGGGATTATAGCACAGATACGCAGTATTTT
NA	TRBV27	TRBJ1-6	NA	CASTSGDYNSPLHF	TGTGCCAGCACCTCCGGGGACTACAATTCACCCCTCCACTTT
NA	TRBV28	TRBJ1-2	TRBD1	CASSRDRVFYGYTF	TGTGCCAGCAGTCGGGACAGGGTTTTCTATGGCTACACCTTC
once	TRBV15	TRBJ2-1	TRBD2	CATSRGSGGYNEQFF	TGTGCCACCAGCAGAGGTAGCGGGGGGTACAATGAGCAGTTCTTC
NA	TRBV27	TRBJ1-4	NA	CASSFPGAGAGEKLFF	TGTGCCAGCAGTTTCCCTGGTGCGGGGGCTGGGGAAAAACTGTTTTTT
NA	TRBV12-3/TRBV12-4	TRBJ1-1	NA	CASRIQANTEAFF	TGTGCCAGCAGGATACAGGCGAACACTGAAGCTTTCTTT
NA	TRBV30	TRBJ1-2	TRBD1	CAWSEGTGSYGYTF	TGTGCCTGGAGTGAAGGGACAGGCTCCTATGGCTACACCTTC
NA	TRBV7-9	TRBJ2-3	TRBD2	CASSLTIAGVTDTQYF	TGTGCCAGCAGCTTGACCATAGCGGGAGTCACAGATACGCAGTATTTT
NA	TRBV18	TRBJ2-7	NA	CASSPSTAGVGEQYF	TGTGCCAGCTCACCATCGACGGCAGGGGTCGGCGAGCAGTACTTC
once	TRBV30	TRBJ1-5	NA	CAWSVPWANLAQHF	TGTGCCTGGAGTGTCCCCTGGGCCAACCTCGCCCAGCATTTT
few	TRBV10-3	TRBJ2-1	NA	CAISKKGGDTYNEQFF	TGTGCCATCAGCAAGAAGGGGGGGGACACCTACAATGAGCAGTTCTTC
NA	TRBV19	TRBJ1-6	NA	CASRGGRDVNSPLHF	TGTGCCAGTAGAGGGGGAAGGGACGTAAATTCACCCCTCCACTTT
NA	TRBV7-8	TRBJ2-1	TRBD2	CASSSTSGRRSDNEQFF	TGTGCCAGCAGCTCGACTAGCGGGAGAAGGTCCGACAATGAGCAGTTCTTC
NA	TRBV12-5	TRBJ1-5	NA	CASGPDSTNQPQHF	TGTGCTAGTGGCCCCGACAGCACCAATCAGCCCCAGCATTTT
NA	TRBV5-1	TRBJ2-1	NA	CASSRGTVSYNEQFF	TGCGCCAGCAGCCGGGGTACAGTCTCCTACAATGAGCAGTTCTTC
once	TRBV9	TRBJ2-5	NA	CASSVSSRAFGETQYF	TGTGCCAGCAGCGTAAGTTCCAGGGCATTTGGGGAGACCCAGTACTTC
NA	TRBV19	TRBJ1-4	NA	CASTYRVREKLFF	TGTGCCAGTACCTACAGGGTACGGGAAAAACTGTTTTTT
NA	TRBV7-9	TRBJ1-2	NA	CASSYYDRHGYTF	TGTGCCAGCAGTTATTACGACAGACATGGCTACACCTTC
NA	TRBV7-9	TRBJ2-1	TRBD2	CASSPETGLGYNEQFF	TGTGCCAGCAGCCCCGAAACGGGACTAGGTTACAATGAGCAGTTCTTC
NA	TRBV7-9	TRBJ2-3	NA	CASSPRQATDTQYF	TGTGCCAGCAGCCCGCGACAGGCGACAGATACGCAGTATTTT
few	TRBV6-5	TRBJ2-1	TRBD2	CASSQTSGRASEQFF	TGTGCCAGCAGTCAGACTAGCGGGAGGGCCAGTGAGCAGTTCTTC
once	TRBV7-2	TRBJ1-3	NA	CASSLGGTGNTIYF	TGTGCCAGCAGCTTAGGTGGGACAGGAAACACCATATATTTT
NA	TRBV5-1	TRBJ2-7	NA	CASSLHGERQYF	TGCGCCAGCAGCTTGCATGGCGAGCGGCAGTACTTC
NA	TRBV10-1	TRBJ1-2	NA	CASSESEAYGYTF	TGCGCCAGCAGTGAGTCCGAGGCCTATGGCTACACCTTC
once	TRBV19	TRBJ2-3	TRBD2	CASSRGGPSTDTQYF	TGTGCCAGTAGCCGGGGGGGACCTAGCACAGATACGCAGTATTTT
once	TRBV27	TRBJ1-1	NA	CASSLRVGGEAFF	TGTGCCAGCAGTTTAAGAGTAGGCGGCGAAGCTTTCTTT
NA	TRBV19	TRBJ1-5	NA	CASSMYGTGSQPQHF	TGTGCCAGTAGTATGTACGGTACAGGGAGCCAGCCCCAGCATTTT
NA	TRBV18	TRBJ1-1	NA	CASSPLGGTEAFF	TGTGCCAGCTCACCCTTGGGAGGCACTGAAGCTTTCTTT
NA	TRBV3-1/TRBV3-2	TRBJ2-1	NA	CASSPGVLGYNEQFF	TGTGCCAGCAGCCCGGGGGTTTTGGGATACAATGAGCAGTTCTTC
NA	TRBV5-1	TRBJ1-3	NA	CASSPQGSGNTIYF	TGCGCCAGCAGCCCCCAGGGATCTGGAAACACCATATATTTT
NA	TRBV7-2	TRBJ2-1	TRBD1	CASSSTGDSNNEQFF	TGTGCCAGCAGTTCGACAGGGGATTCTAATAATGAGCAGTTCTTC
NA	TRBV21-1	TRBJ1-5	NA	CASTLGTGGISNQPQHF	TGTGCCAGCACCCTAGGGACAGGGGGCATTAGCAATCAGCCCCAGCATTTT
NA	TRBV19	TRBJ2-1	TRBD2	CASSTQRGGSYNEQFF	TGTGCCAGTAGTACCCAGCGGGGGGGCTCCTACAATGAGCAGTTCTTC
NA	TRBV10-3	TRBJ2-3	NA	CAISDRGASTDTQYF	TGTGCCATCAGTGACCGGGGGGCTAGCACAGATACGCAGTATTTT
NA	TRBV5-1	TRBJ2-7	TRBD2	CASSFHPWTSGTDEQYF	TGCGCCAGCAGCTTCCACCCATGGACTAGCGGGACCGACGAGCAGTACTTC
once	TRBV5-6	TRBJ2-4	TRBD1	CASSYRTTGGRENIQYF	TGTGCCAGCAGCTATAGAACAACAGGGGGTCGGGAAAACATTCAGTACTTC
NA	TRBV6-1	TRBJ2-7	NA	CASSEAGGGLYEQYF	TGTGCCAGCAGTGAGGCTGGAGGGGGCTTGTACGAGCAGTACTTC
NA	TRBV27	TRBJ2-2	NA	CASRRTGSNTGELFF	TGTGCCAGCAGGAGGACGGGATCGAACACCGGGGAGCTGTTTTTT
few	TRBV29-1	TRBJ1-2	NA	CSARSVYGYTF	TGCAGCGCCCGGTCCGTTTATGGCTACACCTTC
NA	TRBV6-6	TRBJ2-1	NA	CASSYTGKDEQFF	TGTGCCAGCAGTTACACAGGGAAAGATGAGCAGTTCTTC
NA	TRBV28	TRBJ1-2	NA	CASSFKGVGYTF	TGTGCCAGCAGTTTTAAAGGGGTCGGCTACACCTTC
NA	TRBV11-2	TRBJ2-1	NA	CASSLRIDSSYNEQFF	TGTGCCAGCAGCCTTAGAATAGACAGCTCCTACAATGAGCAGTTCTTC
NA	TRBV19	TRBJ1-6	TRBD1	CASSDRATSYNSPLHF	TGTGCCAGTAGCGACAGGGCAACGAGCTATAATTCACCCCTCCACTTT
few	TRBV7-8	TRBJ2-2	TRBD1	CASSFATGGGELFF	TGTGCCAGCAGTTTCGCCACAGGGGGCGGGGAGCTGTTTTTT
once	TRBV6-8	TRBJ1-1	NA	CASIETLAGEVYF	TGTGCCAGCATAGAAACCTTGGCAGGGGAAGTTTATTTC
medium-sized	TRBV6-1	TRBJ1-6	NA	CASSEDWTYNSPLHF	TGTGCCAGCAGTGAAGACTGGACATATAATTCACCCCTCCACTTT
NA	TRBV9	TRBJ1-2	NA	CASSAGTGTGYTF	TGTGCCAGCAGCGCGGGTACAGGGACGGGCTACACCTTC
NA	TRBV5-5	TRBJ1-3	TRBD1	CASRRGGFAGNTIYF	TGTGCCAGCAGGCGAGGGGGCTTCGCTGGAAACACCATATATTTT
NA	TRBV7-8	TRBJ2-3	NA	CASSFGQTTDTQYF	TGTGCCAGCAGCTTCGGACAGACCACAGATACGCAGTATTTT
NA	TRBV18	TRBJ1-2	TRBD1	CASSPETGYGYTF	TGTGCCAGCTCACCAGAGACAGGGTATGGCTACACCTTC
few	TRBV7-9	TRBJ1-1	TRBD1	CASSSDRGTEAFF	TGTGCCAGCAGCTCGGACAGGGGCACTGAAGCTTTCTTT
once	TRBV30	TRBJ2-2	NA	CAWTRRKIGGELFF	TGTGCCTGGACCCGGAGGAAGATTGGCGGGGAGCTGTTTTTT
NA	TRBV6-5	TRBJ2-2	NA	CASTQGGTGELFF	TGTGCCAGCACCCAAGGGGGCACCGGGGAGCTGTTTTTT
NA	TRBV24-1	TRBJ2-1	NA	CATGTPYWEQFF	TGTGCCACCGGGACTCCCTACTGGGAGCAGTTCTTC
NA	TRBV9	TRBJ2-3	NA	CASSVGLASTDTQYF	TGTGCCAGCAGCGTAGGCCTAGCTAGCACAGATACGCAGTATTTT
NA	TRBV10-3	TRBJ1-1	NA	CAISESADLNTEAFF	TGTGCCATCAGTGAGTCGGCAGATCTGAACACTGAAGCTTTCTTT
NA	TRBV28	TRBJ1-1	TRBD1	CASSFPHRGRNTEAFF	TGTGCCAGCAGTTTTCCCCACAGGGGACGGAACACTGAAGCTTTCTTT